Listed here are 25 T cell receptor beta chains from one sample, sequenced in a study of siplizumab effects on memory and regulatory T cells. Sequenced by immunoSEQ multiplex PCR; TCRdb stores in-frame clones only, minus some. There are 55,000 to 70,000 clones in the sample; over 90% occur only once, and roughly two fifths lies in the top ten. The specimen was CD8+ T cells sorted from blood. The receptors were gathered from a human donor in good health.

V usage is TRBV27 and J usage is TRBJ2-3; 7 bases are shared with TRBD2. V was clipped by 5 bases and J by 1 base; unmatched bases: 9. Germline CDR1 MNHEY, CDR2 SMNVEV (reference sequence). The CDR3 runs to 16 residues. The CDR3 protein is CASSIGASGRTDTQYF. As DNA, the CDR3 is TGTGCCAGCAGTATCGGGGCTAGCGGACGCACAGATACGCAGTATTTT.

This chain joins TRBV9 and TRBJ2-3, with 10 nucleotides matching TRBD2. Germline CDR1 is SGDLS and CDR2 is YYNGEE. V shed 4 bases and J 2 bases; nucleotides not matched to a gene: 4. This CDR3 spans 15 amino acids. CDR3 protein: CASSFGTSDTDTQYF. The CDR3 DNA reads TGTGCCAGCAGCTTCGGGACTAGCGACACAGATACGCAGTATTTT. The full variable domain, in which reference TRBV9 and TRBJ2-3 provide the parts outside the CDR3, is DSGVTQTPKHLITATGQRVTLRCSPRSGDLSVYWYQQSLDQGLQFLIQYYNGEERAKGNILERFSAQQFPDLHSELNLSSLELGDSALYFCASSFGTSDTDTQYFGPGTRLTVL.

The chain is built from TRBV25-1 and TRBJ2-3, with D unresolved. The CDR3 has 11 residues. V lost 4 bases to trimming and J lost 5 bases, with 4 bases between them. Germline values: CDR1 MGHDK, CDR2 SYGVNS. CDR3 DNA: TGTGCCAGCAGTGTGGGAGATACGCAGTATTTT. Translated: CASSVGDTQYF.

The V and J genes are TRBV2 and TRBJ2-5; TRBD2 agrees at 13 bases. Germline-derived CDR1 and CDR2 are SNHLY and FYNNEI. The CDR3 is made up of 16 amino acids. V shed 11 bases, J shed 4 bases, and the junction held 13 bases outside the gene matches. The CDR3 loop is CADSELAGGPGETQYF. CDR3 DNA: TGTGCCGACTCGGAACTAGCGGGAGGGCCCGGAGAGACCCAGTACTTC.

The V gene is TRBV6-1, the J gene TRBJ2-5, with D hard to call. Germline V gives CDR1 MNHNS, CDR2 SASEGT. Trimming pared 6 bases from V and 0 bases from J, leaving 8 bases between. The CDR3 contains 13 residues. Here the CDR3 DNA reads TGTGCCAGCAGGAACCCGAACCAAGAGACCCAGTACTTC. It is translated as CASRNPNQETQYF.

The V and J genes are TRBV9 and TRBJ2-2; 9 nucleotides agree with TRBD1. V lost 4 bases to trimming and J lost 5 bases; unmatched junction nucleotides: 9. This CDR3 comprises 16 residues. Germline CDR1 SGDLS, CDR2 YYNGEE. The CDR3 coding sequence is TGTGCCAGCAGCTTCCCCCGGGACAGGGCTACCGGGGAGCTGTTTTTT. Amino acids: CASSFPRDRATGELFF.

V gene TRBV10-3 combines with J gene TRBJ1-1, with 8 bases identical to TRBD1. CDR1 is ENHRY, CDR2 SYGVKD, per germline. The CDR3 length is 11 residues. J lost 11 bases, V lost 6 bases, and 5 bases had no gene match. CDR3 sequence: CAIREDREAFF. The CDR3 nucleotides read TGTGCCATCAGAGAGGACAGGGAGGCTTTCTTT.

J is TRBJ2-1 and V is TRBV5-8; D gene ambiguous. V was cut by 4 bases and J by 7 bases, with 6 bases left in between. This CDR3 has 11 amino acids. CDR1 and CDR2 from the germline V gene are SGHTS and YDEGEE. This chain's CDR3 is CASSQANEQFF. The CDR3 DNA reads TGTGCCAGCAGCCAGGCGAATGAGCAGTTCTTC.

V gene TRBV18 combines with J gene TRBJ2-5; D gene uncertain. Deletions cut 2 bases from V and 5 bases from J, with 6 bases between. This CDR3 is built from 12 residues. The germline gives CDR1 KGHSH, CDR2 LQKENI. The CDR3 region has the DNA TGTGCCAGCTCACCAAAGGGCGAGACCCAGTACTTC. This sequence encodes CASSPKGETQYF.

V is TRBV29-1 and J is TRBJ2-7; 10 bases line up with TRBD1. V lost 3 bases to trimming and J lost 2 bases; unmatched junction nucleotides: 4. Per the germline V gene, CDR1 is SQVTM and CDR2 is ANQGSEA. CDR3 length: 14 residues. The CDR3 bases are TGCAGCGTTGAGGACAGGGGGGGAACCTACGAGCAGTACTTC. Translation gives CSVEDRGGTYEQYF.

This chain links TRBV15 with TRBJ1-5; D may be TRBD1 (5 bases). The germline gives CDR1 LNHNV, CDR2 YYDKDF (reference sequence). V was clipped by 3 bases and J by 1 base, with 10 bases between them. This CDR3 has 15 residues. The CDR3 DNA is TGTGCCACCAGCAGCGACGGGGGGAGCAATCAGCCCCAGCATTTT. Its protein is CATSSDGGSNQPQHF.

The count of this clone is one. The chain employs TRBV28 and TRBJ1-5; maybe TRBD1 (5 bases). Germline V gives CDR1 MDHEN, CDR2 SYDVKM. Between the trimmed V and J ends, which lost 7 bases and 2 bases, there was a span of 9 bases. This CDR3 spans 13 amino acids. The CDR3 sequence: CASMIGGNQPQHF. CDR3 DNA: TGTGCCAGCATGATAGGGGGCAATCAGCCCCAGCATTTT.

This clone was seen only a few times. The same CDR3 is also encoded by other DNA sequences in this sample. CDR3 loop: CASSLGGNEKLFF. CDR3 coding DNA: TGTGCCAGCTCACTGGGAGGTAATGAAAAACTGTTTTTT. The chain uses TRBV18 and TRBJ1-4, with D hard to call. The V end lost 4 bases, the J end lost 4 bases, and 7 bases lay between the germline ends. CDR3 length: 13 residues. Germline CDR1 and CDR2: KGHSH and LQKENI.

The chain joins TRBV18 to TRBJ1-4, with 9 bases that match TRBD1. CDR3 length equals 17 residues. Germline CDR1 is KGHSH and CDR2 is LQKENI. V lost 4 bases to trimming and J lost 8 bases; unmatched junction nucleotides: 14. The CDR3 reads CASSLGTGRPSGEKLFF. The CDR3, as DNA: TGTGCCAGCTCACTAGGGACAGGGCGCCCTTCTGGAGAAAAACTGTTTTTT.

This chain links TRBV6-5 with TRBJ2-7; D not resolved. V shed 6 bases and J shed 5 bases, with 14 bases lying between them. There are 13 residues in the CDR3. CDR1 is MNHEY and CDR2 is SVGAGI in the germline V gene. In DNA form, the CDR3 reads TGTGCCAGCAGCCACGAACAGCCGAACGAGCAGTACTTC. Protein sequence: CASSHEQPNEQYF.

The V gene is TRBV28, the J gene TRBJ2-7; TRBD2 matches at 7 bases. The V segment lost 3 bases and the J segment 3 bases; nucleotides outside the gene matches: 5. Germline assignment: CDR1 MDHEN and CDR2 SYDVKM. This CDR3 contains 14 residues. CDR3 region: CASSFVGRSYEQYF. CDR3 coding DNA: TGTGCCAGCAGTTTCGTCGGGAGGAGCTACGAGCAGTACTTC.

V is TRBV5-8 and J is TRBJ2-7, with unresolved D. In germline, CDR1 is SGHTS, CDR2 YDEGEE. Between the trimmed V and J ends, which lost 0 bases and 2 bases, there was a span of 6 bases. The CDR3 contains 13 residues. This chain's CDR3 is CASSLADPYEQYF. In nucleotides, the CDR3 is TGTGCCAGCAGCTTGGCAGATCCCTACGAGCAGTACTTC. Combining the CDR3 with reference TRBV5-8 and TRBJ2-7 gives the whole variable domain EAGVTQSPTHLIKTRGQQATLRCSPISGHTSVYWYQQALGLGLQFLLWYDEGEERNRGNFPPRFSGRQFPNYSSELNVNALELEDSALYLCASSLADPYEQYFGPGTRLTVT.

The chain carries TRBV27 and TRBJ2-7, with 9 bases lining up with TRBD2. CDR3 length: 19 amino acids. J gave up 6 bases and V 5 bases, and 23 bases lay outside the gene matches. Germline loops: CDR1 MNHEY, CDR2 SMNVEV (reference sequence). The CDR3 nucleotides read TGTGCCAGCAGTCGTTCTAGCGGGATGCCCCCGTTGGGGTCCGCCGAGCAGTACTTC. It codes for CASSRSSGMPPLGSAEQYF.

The chain combines TRBV29-1 with TRBJ2-6, with 8 bases that match TRBD2. V lost 6 bases and J lost 0; bases outside the gene matches: 7. The CDR3 sequence is 16 residues long. Looked up from germline, CDR1 is SQVTM and CDR2 is ANQGSEA. DNA for the CDR3: TGCAGCGTAGCGGGGGTAGTCGGCTCTGGGGCCAACGTCCTGACTTTC. This encodes CSVAGVVGSGANVLTF.

The gene calls are TRBV30 and TRBJ1-5, with a possible D match to TRBD1 (6 bases). The CDR3 loop spans 13 amino acids. Trimming removed 4 bases from V and 6 bases from J, with 13 bases in between. The germline V gene encodes CDR1 GTSNPN and CDR2 SVGIG (reference sequence). CDR3 nucleotide sequence: TGTGCCTGGACTCCTGAAGGGGGTCAGCCCCAGCATTTT. Its translation: CAWTPEGGQPQHF.

The V and J genes are TRBV6-5 and TRBJ2-1; TRBD2 matches 8 bases. CDR1 is MNHEY and CDR2 is SVGAGI in the germline V gene. This CDR3 is 14 amino acids long. The V and J ends lost 2 bases and 10 bases, in that order; junction bases with no gene match: 7. CDR3: CASSYSLAGLEQFF. The CDR3 DNA reads TGTGCCAGCAGTTACAGCCTAGCGGGCTTGGAGCAGTTCTTC.

The chain is built from TRBV9 and TRBJ2-3; D gene unclear. V was pared by 4 bases and J by 3 bases, with 6 bases between. CDR3 length equals 12 residues. Germline loops: CDR1 SGDLS, CDR2 YYNGEE. The CDR3 DNA reads as TGTGCCAGCAGCCCCCCGACAGATACGCAGTATTTT. It codes for CASSPPTDTQYF.

The sample holds one count of this clone. V gene TRBV14 combines with J gene TRBJ2-1; the match to TRBD2 covers 7 bases. This CDR3 is built from 18 residues. Looked up from germline, CDR1 is SGHDN and CDR2 is FVKESK. V shed 2 bases and J 4 bases; nucleotides not matched to a gene: 14. The CDR3 DNA is TGTGCCAGCAGCCAACTTCCCCTTACTAGCGTTGGTTACAATGAGCAGTTCTTC. Translating it yields CASSQLPLTSVGYNEQFF.

The rearrangement links TRBV7-6 to TRBJ1-4, with 11 bases aligning to TRBD1. CDR1 and CDR2 from the germline V gene are SGHVS and FNYEAQ. Trimming took 5 bases from V and 9 from J; bases not matched to a gene: 5. The CDR3 has 14 residues. The CDR3 region has the DNA TGTGCCAGCAGCGACCGGGACAGGGGGAAAAAACTGTTTTTT. Amino acid sequence: CASSDRDRGKKLFF.

The chain couples TRBV9 to TRBJ2-1; 10 bases match TRBD2. Germline lookup yields CDR1 SGDLS and CDR2 YYNGEE. CDR3 length equals 12 residues. J lost 16 bases, V lost 4 bases, and 8 bases had no gene match. The CDR3 reads CASSSRTSGPFF. The CDR3 region has the DNA TGTGCCAGCAGCTCCAGGACTAGCGGCCCTTTCTTC.